Listed below are T cell receptor beta chains from one sample, sequenced in a study of blood T cell repertoires in COVID-19. The protocol was immunoSEQ multiplex PCR, while the TCRdb copy is restricted to in-frame clones and leaves out a portion. The table lists 85,000 to 95,000 clones, 90% to 95% of them singletons. The sample taken for sequencing was peripheral blood. Source of these receptors: a woman between 45 and 60 years old in a cohort sampled during active COVID-19. The CDR3 runs from the conserved cysteine through the conserved F or W. The D gene is left open where the match is weak. Not all rows give a size; the values are once, few, many and, for expanded clones, a class.

v_gene	abundance	j_gene	d_gene	CDR3aa	CDR3nt
TRBV3-1/TRBV3-2	.	TRBJ1-5	.	CASSQGYNNQPQHF	TGTGCCAGCAGCCAAGGGTACAACAATCAGCCCCAGCATTTT
TRBV10-1	once	TRBJ1-6	TRBD1	CASKMGRQGFRRRSSPLHF	TGCGCCAGCAAGATGGGAAGACAGGGATTTCGTCGCCGTAGTTCACCCCTCCACTTT
TRBV2	.	TRBJ2-5	TRBD1	CASIPWGRGPETQYF	TGTGCCAGCATCCCATGGGGCAGGGGGCCTGAGACCCAGTACTTC
TRBV9	.	TRBJ1-4	TRBD1	CASSVRRFGGQGGNEKLFF	TGTGCCAGCAGCGTAAGAAGGTTTGGGGGACAGGGCGGTAATGAAAAACTGTTTTTT
TRBV14	.	TRBJ1-1	.	CASSQGLRGTEAFF	TGTGCCAGCAGCCAAGGACTCCGGGGGACTGAAGCTTTCTTT
TRBV5-1	few	TRBJ1-3	.	CASSLVGVPGNTIYF	TGCGCCAGCAGCTTGGTCGGGGTCCCTGGAAACACCATATATTTT
TRBV3-1/TRBV3-2	.	TRBJ1-2	TRBD1	CASRPPGQLYGYTF	TGTGCCAGCAGACCCCCGGGACAGTTATATGGCTACACCTTC
TRBV27	.	TRBJ1-1	TRBD1	CASSTRPTGATEAFF	TGTGCCAGCAGTACTCGGCCCACAGGGGCCACTGAAGCTTTCTTT
TRBV7-9	.	TRBJ1-1	.	CASSSLGGAFF	TGTGCCAGCAGCTCACTGGGGGGAGCTTTCTTT
TRBV27	.	TRBJ1-6	.	CASTLNGGVSSPLHF	TGTGCCAGCACACTTAATGGGGGCGTCAGTTCACCCCTCCACTTT
TRBV27	.	TRBJ1-1	.	CASREIDRNTEAFF	TGTGCCAGCAGGGAGATCGACAGAAACACTGAAGCTTTCTTT
TRBV30	.	TRBJ1-4	TRBD1	CAWSTQGAGEKLFF	TGTGCCTGGAGTACACAGGGGGCGGGGGAAAAACTGTTTTTT
TRBV12-3/TRBV12-4	few	TRBJ2-7	TRBD1	CASSYSDRGKQYF	TGTGCCAGCAGTTATTCGGACAGGGGGAAGCAGTACTTC
TRBV30	.	TRBJ1-2	TRBD1	CAWSRTGANYGYTF	TGTGCCTGGAGTCGGACAGGGGCAAACTATGGCTACACCTTC
TRBV19	.	TRBJ2-7	TRBD1	CASSTREGAGEQYF	TGTGCCAGTAGTACCCGTGAGGGGGCCGGAGAGCAGTACTTC
TRBV6-5	.	TRBJ1-4	.	CASSYRGATNEKLFF	TGTGCCAGCAGTTACAGGGGTGCAACTAATGAAAAACTGTTTTTT
TRBV7-9	.	TRBJ1-2	.	CASSGGVAGNYGYTF	TGTGCCAGCAGCGGGGGGGTGGCAGGTAACTATGGCTACACCTTC
TRBV15	.	TRBJ2-2	.	CATSRGGVSPGELFF	TGTGCCACCAGCAGAGGGGGGGTAAGCCCCGGGGAGCTGTTTTTT
TRBV4-2	.	TRBJ2-7	TRBD1	CASSQDLDRVAYEQYF	TGTGCCAGCAGCCAAGATTTGGACAGGGTGGCCTACGAGCAGTACTTC
TRBV9	.	TRBJ1-6	.	CASGPPLSPLHF	TGTGCCAGCGGCCCTCCCTTGTCACCCCTCCACTTT
TRBV5-1	.	TRBJ2-5	.	CASSPGNQETQYF	TGCGCCAGCAGCCCAGGGAACCAAGAGACCCAGTACTTC
TRBV27	few	TRBJ2-1	.	CASSFLVENYNEQFF	TGTGCCAGCAGTTTTCTAGTGGAAAACTACAATGAGCAGTTCTTC
TRBV5-1	.	TRBJ2-6	.	CASSLAWGAGANVLTF	TGCGCCAGCAGCTTGGCCTGGGGAGCTGGGGCCAACGTCCTGACTTTC
TRBV5-6	.	TRBJ2-1	TRBD2	CASSLWGLATYNEQFF	TGTGCCAGCAGCTTGTGGGGACTAGCAACCTACAATGAGCAGTTCTTC
TRBV18	.	TRBJ1-1	.	CASSQTGRGNTEAFF	TGTGCCAGCTCTCAAACAGGGAGGGGGAACACTGAAGCTTTCTTT
TRBV9	.	TRBJ2-3	TRBD2	CASSVMGTSGTDTQYF	TGTGCCAGCAGCGTAATGGGGACTAGCGGCACAGATACGCAGTATTTT
TRBV10-3	.	TRBJ1-5	TRBD1	CAIKESDRDNQPQHF	TGTGCCATCAAAGAAAGTGACAGGGACAATCAGCCCCAGCATTTT
TRBV11-1	.	TRBJ1-2	.	CASSLAEGTGYTF	TGTGCCAGCAGCTTAGCGGAGGGGACTGGCTACACCTTC
TRBV7-3	once	TRBJ2-1	TRBD1	CASSLTLTGSDEQFF	TGTGCCAGCAGCTTAACTTTGACAGGGTCTGATGAGCAGTTCTTC
TRBV3-1/TRBV3-2	.	TRBJ1-4	TRBD1	CASSPTGTGETNEKLFF	TGTGCCAGCAGCCCCACCGGGACAGGGGAAACTAATGAAAAACTGTTTTTT
TRBV24-1	.	TRBJ2-7	TRBD2	CAVEGGASYEQYF	TGTGCCGTGGAGGGAGGGGCCTCCTACGAGCAGTACTTC
TRBV7-9	.	TRBJ1-4	.	CASSLKPGYNEKLFF	TGTGCCAGCAGCTTAAAGCCCGGGTATAATGAAAAACTGTTTTTT
TRBV29-1	.	TRBJ1-2	.	CSVNQQGVYGYTF	TGCAGCGTTAACCAACAAGGGGTATATGGCTACACCTTC
TRBV5-1	.	TRBJ2-2	.	CASSLTGGSTGELFF	TGCGCCAGCAGCCTTACTGGGGGGAGCACCGGGGAGCTGTTTTTT
TRBV19	.	TRBJ1-6	.	CASSQGDRLGNSPLHF	TGTGCCAGTAGCCAAGGCGACAGGCTGGGAAATTCACCCCTCCACTTT
TRBV6-5	.	TRBJ1-5	TRBD1	CASTGTGYQPQHF	TGTGCCAGCACCGGGACAGGGTACCAGCCCCAGCATTTT
TRBV6-2/TRBV6-3	.	TRBJ1-5	.	CASSQGFQPQHF	TGTGCCAGCAGTCAGGGATTTCAGCCCCAGCATTTT
TRBV5-1	once	TRBJ1-6	TRBD1	CASTGTGASSPLHF	TGCGCCAGCACCGGGACAGGGGCTAGCTCACCCCTCCACTTT
TRBV12-5	few	TRBJ1-5	.	CASGLNRVDQPQHF	TGTGCTAGTGGTTTGAATCGGGTGGATCAGCCCCAGCATTTT
TRBV18	.	TRBJ2-3	TRBD2	CASSPTGPSRARGLDTQYF	TGTGCCAGCTCACCAACTGGCCCCAGTCGGGCGCGGGGGTTAGATACGCAGTATTTT
TRBV12-5	once	TRBJ2-3	TRBD2	CASGLVLNPSLAGVTDTQYF	TGTGCTAGTGGTTTGGTCCTAAACCCTTCTCTAGCGGGGGTAACAGATACGCAGTATTTT
TRBV11-1	.	TRBJ1-2	TRBD1	CASSPRQGDGYTF	TGTGCCAGCAGCCCCCGACAGGGCGATGGCTACACCTTC
TRBV29-1	.	TRBJ2-1	.	CSVEYRSSYNEQFF	TGCAGCGTTGAATATCGGAGCTCCTACAATGAGCAGTTCTTC
TRBV7-8	once	TRBJ1-5	.	CASSLGARARQPQHF	TGTGCCAGCAGCTTAGGGGCCAGGGCAAGGCAGCCCCAGCATTTT
TRBV28	few	TRBJ1-5	.	CASVNSGQGLQPQHF	TGTGCCAGCGTAAACTCGGGGCAGGGACTTCAGCCCCAGCATTTT
TRBV4-1	.	TRBJ1-2	.	CASSQPTGNYGYTF	TGCGCCAGCAGCCAACCGACAGGAAACTATGGCTACACCTTC
TRBV27	.	TRBJ2-1	TRBD2	CASRLGLAGANEQFF	TGTGCCAGCAGATTGGGACTAGCGGGAGCGAATGAGCAGTTCTTC
TRBV18	.	TRBJ1-1	.	CASSPRQRGNTEAFF	TGTGCCAGCTCACCACGACAGCGAGGGAACACTGAAGCTTTCTTT
TRBV6-4	.	TRBJ2-3	TRBD2	CASSRGAGLVGMGTDTQYF	TGTGCCAGCAGCCGGGGCGCGGGACTAGTGGGCATGGGCACAGATACGCAGTATTTT
TRBV3-1/TRBV3-2	.	TRBJ2-1	.	CASSQRENEQFF	TGTGCCAGCAGCCAACGGGAAAATGAGCAGTTCTTC
TRBV18	.	TRBJ2-2	.	CASSPPLGGMDNPRTGELFF	TGTGCCAGCTCGCCTCCGCTAGGGGGTATGGACAACCCGCGCACCGGGGAGCTGTTTTTT